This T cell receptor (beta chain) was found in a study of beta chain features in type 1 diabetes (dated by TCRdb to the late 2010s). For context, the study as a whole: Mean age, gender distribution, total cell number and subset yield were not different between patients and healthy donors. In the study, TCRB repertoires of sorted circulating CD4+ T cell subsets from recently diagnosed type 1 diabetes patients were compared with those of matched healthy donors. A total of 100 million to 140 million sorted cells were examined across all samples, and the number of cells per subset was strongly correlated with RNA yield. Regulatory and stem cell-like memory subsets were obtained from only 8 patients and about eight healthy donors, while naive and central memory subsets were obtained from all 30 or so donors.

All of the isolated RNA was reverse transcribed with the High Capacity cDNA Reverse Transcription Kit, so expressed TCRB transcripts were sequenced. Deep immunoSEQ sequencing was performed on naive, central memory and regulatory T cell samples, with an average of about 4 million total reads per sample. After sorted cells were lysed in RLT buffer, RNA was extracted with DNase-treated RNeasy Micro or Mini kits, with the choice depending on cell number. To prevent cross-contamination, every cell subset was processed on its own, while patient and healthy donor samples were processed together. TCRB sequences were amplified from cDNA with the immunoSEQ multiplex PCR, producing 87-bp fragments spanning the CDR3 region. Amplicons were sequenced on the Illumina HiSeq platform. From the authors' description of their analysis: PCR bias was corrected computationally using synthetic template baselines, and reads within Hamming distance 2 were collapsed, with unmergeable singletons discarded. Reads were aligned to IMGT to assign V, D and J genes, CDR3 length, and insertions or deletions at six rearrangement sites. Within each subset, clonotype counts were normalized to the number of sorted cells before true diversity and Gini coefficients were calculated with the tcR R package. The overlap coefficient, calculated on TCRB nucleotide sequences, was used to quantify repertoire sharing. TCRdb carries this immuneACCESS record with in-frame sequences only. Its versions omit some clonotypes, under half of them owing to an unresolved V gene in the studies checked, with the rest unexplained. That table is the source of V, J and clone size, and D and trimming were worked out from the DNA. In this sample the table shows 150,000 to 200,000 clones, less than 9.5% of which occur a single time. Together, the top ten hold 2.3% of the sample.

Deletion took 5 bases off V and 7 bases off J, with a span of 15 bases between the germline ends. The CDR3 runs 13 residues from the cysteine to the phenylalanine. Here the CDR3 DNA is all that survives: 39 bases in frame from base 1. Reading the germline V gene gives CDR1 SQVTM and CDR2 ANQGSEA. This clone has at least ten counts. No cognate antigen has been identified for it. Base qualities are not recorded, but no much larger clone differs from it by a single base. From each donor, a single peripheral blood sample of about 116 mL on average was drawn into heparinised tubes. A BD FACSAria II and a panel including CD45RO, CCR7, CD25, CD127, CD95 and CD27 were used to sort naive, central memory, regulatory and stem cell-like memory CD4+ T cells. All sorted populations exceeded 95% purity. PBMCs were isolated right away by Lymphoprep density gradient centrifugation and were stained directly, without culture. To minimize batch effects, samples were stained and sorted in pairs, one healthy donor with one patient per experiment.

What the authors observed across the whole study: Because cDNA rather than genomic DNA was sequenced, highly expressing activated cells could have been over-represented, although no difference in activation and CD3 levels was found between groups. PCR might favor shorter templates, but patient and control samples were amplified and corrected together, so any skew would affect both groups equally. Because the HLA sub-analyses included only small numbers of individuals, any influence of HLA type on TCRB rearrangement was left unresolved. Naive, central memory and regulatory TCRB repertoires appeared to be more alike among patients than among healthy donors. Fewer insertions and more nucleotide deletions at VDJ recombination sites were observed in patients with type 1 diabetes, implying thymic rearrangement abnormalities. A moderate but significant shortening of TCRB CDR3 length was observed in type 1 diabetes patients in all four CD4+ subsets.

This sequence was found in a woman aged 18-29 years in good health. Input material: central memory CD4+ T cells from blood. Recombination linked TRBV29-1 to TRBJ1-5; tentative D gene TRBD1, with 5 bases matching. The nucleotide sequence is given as TGCAGCGTTACTGGGATCCAGGGACAGCCCCAGCATTTT. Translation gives CSVTGIQGQPQHF.